Shown below are 21 T cell receptor beta chains from a single sample sequenced in a study of CD8+ T cells in alopecia areata. The authors extracted RNA and reverse transcribed it into cDNA as the sequencing template. Profiling relied on immunoSEQ multiplex PCR, and the TCRdb table lists in-frame clones only, not all of them. The sample records about 130,000 clones, 58% being singletons. Here the sequenced sample was CD4+ T cells sorted from blood, taken at week 0. These receptors all come from a human donor with alopecia areata.

In the case of this clone: An end of the junction does not agree with germline; a read error may underlie this. This chain connects TRBV10-3 to TRBJ2-2, with 7 nucleotides matching TRBD2. Germline V gene sequence: CDR1 ENHRY, CDR2 SYGVKD. The CDR3 runs to 14 residues. The CDR3 sequence: CANRGDKNPGELFF. In nucleotides, the CDR3 is TGTGCCAACCGGGGGGATAAGAACCCCGGGGAGCTGTTTTTT.

In its sample, this clone was seen a few times. The chain recombines TRBV10-3 with TRBJ2-3; 10 bases are shared with TRBD1. The germline V gene encodes CDR1 ENHRY and CDR2 SYGVKD. CDR3 length equals 15 residues. The junction had 10 bases not matched to a gene; V was cut back by 8 bases and J by 5 bases. CDR3 in DNA: TGTGCCATCCGACTAGGACAGGGGGAGAGAGATACGCAGTATTTT. This gives the protein CAIRLGQGERDTQYF.

This CDR3 reads CASTDTKGGYTF. CDR3 in DNA: TGTGCCAGCACCGATACGAAAGGAGGCTACACCTTC. This chain links TRBV7-2 with TRBJ1-2; D is unresolved. From germline, CDR1 is SGHTA and CDR2 FQGNSA. Trimming stripped 7 bases from V and 8 bases from J, with 14 bases between. CDR3 length equals 12 residues. Together with reference TRBV7-2 and TRBJ1-2, the CDR3 gives the full variable domain: GAGVSQSPSNKVTEKGKDVELRCDPISGHTALYWYRQSLGQGLEFLIYFQGNSAPDKSGLPSDRFSAERTGGSVSTLTIQRTQQEDSAVYLCASTDTKGGYTFGSGTRLTVV.

This clone was counted between two and nine times. V usage is TRBV25-1 and J usage is TRBJ2-2, with 7 bases that match TRBD1. CDR1 is MGHDK, CDR2 SYGVNS, per germline. J was trimmed by 4 bases and V by 0 bases; bases with no gene match: 8. The CDR3 runs to 17 residues. The CDR3 DNA reads as TGTGCCAGCAGTGAATATAGAGGGGGCGCGAGCACCGGGGAGCTGTTTTTT. As protein: CASSEYRGGASTGELFF.

CDR3: CASIAGSYTEAFF. In DNA form, the CDR3 reads TGTGCCAGCATCGCCGGGAGTTACACTGAAGCTTTCTTT. J is TRBJ1-1 and V is TRBV2; no clear D. Germline-derived CDR1 and CDR2 are SNHLY and FYNNEI. The CDR3 spans 13 residues. Trimming shortened V by 7 bases and J by 3 bases, and 12 bases separated the two germline ends.

This clone was seen only a few times. J is TRBJ2-5 and V is TRBV7-2, with D unresolved. Trimming took off 5 bases at V and 5 bases at J, with 12 bases between the two ends. The CDR3 runs 13 residues. Germline assignment: CDR1 SGHTA and CDR2 FQGNSA. CDR3 residues: CASSQRPRETQYF. The CDR3, as DNA: TGTGCCAGCAGCCAACGACCCCGGGAGACCCAGTACTTC.

The chain couples TRBV7-2 to TRBJ2-7; D may be TRBD1 or TRBD2 (5 bases each). Germline values: CDR1 SGHTA, CDR2 FQGNSA. The CDR3 is made up of 16 amino acids. Trimming stripped 3 bases from V and 9 bases from J, with 24 bases between. The CDR3 DNA reads as TGTGCCAGCAGCTTGGACTCCGGGGAAGAAACTAGGGGGCAGTACTTC. Amino acid sequence: CASSLDSGEETRGQYF. Full variable domain (missing parts from reference TRBV7-2 and TRBJ2-7): GAGVSQSPSNKVTEKGKDVELRCDPISGHTALYWYRQSLGQGLEFLIYFQGNSAPDKSGLPSDRFSAERTGGSVSTLTIQRTQQEDSAVYLCASSLDSGEETRGQYFGPGTRLTVT.

The chain couples TRBV11-3 to TRBJ2-5, with TRBD1 matching 8 bases. Germline values: CDR1 SGHNT, CDR2 YENEEA. V gave up 2 bases and J gave up 1 base; unmatched junction bases: 3. The length of the CDR3 is 15 residues. The CDR3 coding sequence is TGTGCCAGCAGCTTACGGACAGGGTTCCAAGAGACCCAGTACTTC. It translates to CASSLRTGFQETQYF.

This clone was picked up one time. The chain has TRBV5-6 and TRBJ2-3; 8 nucleotides align to TRBD1. Germline lookup yields CDR1 SGHDT and CDR2 YYEEEE. The junction had 8 bases not matched to a gene; V was cut back by 3 bases and J by 5 bases. CDR3 length equals 15 residues. CDR3 residues: CASSWRTGRIDTQYF. DNA for the CDR3: TGTGCCAGCAGCTGGAGGACAGGGCGGATAGATACGCAGTATTTT.

The chain combines TRBV10-3 with TRBJ2-5; tentatively, D is TRBD1 (6 bases). Trimming removed 10 bases at V and 2 bases at J, with 14 bases between. This CDR3 comprises 13 residues. Germline CDR1 reads ENHRY; CDR2 reads SYGVKD. CDR3 coding DNA: TGTGCCACCCAGCCACAGGGTCAAGAGACCCAGTACTTC. Protein: CATQPQGQETQYF.

The chain employs TRBV7-6 and TRBJ1-5, with a possible D match to TRBD1 (5 bases). Germline V gene data show CDR1 as SGHVS and CDR2 as FNYEAQ. V gave up 2 bases and J gave up 6 bases, with 14 bases separating them. This CDR3 has 15 amino acids. The CDR3 reads CASSLNRDSGQPQHF. In nucleotides, the CDR3 is TGTGCCAGCAGCTTAAACCGGGACTCAGGTCAGCCCCAGCATTTT.

This rearrangement joins TRBV30 to TRBJ1-1; D gene ambiguous. This CDR3 has 12 amino acids. The ends were cut back, 5 bases at V and 1 base at J, with 8 bases in the middle. Germline assignment: CDR1 GTSNPN and CDR2 SVGIG (reference sequence). CDR3 sequence: CAWGRGNTEAFF. CDR3 nucleotide sequence: TGTGCCTGGGGCCGCGGGAACACTGAAGCTTTCTTT.

The rearrangement joins TRBV7-9 to TRBJ2-3; the match to TRBD1 covers 8 bases. This CDR3 region has 14 residues. Per germline, CDR1 SEHNR and CDR2 FQNEAQ (reference sequence). With 11 bases clipped from V and 4 bases from J, the junction kept 11 bases outside the gene matches. The CDR3 DNA sequence: TGTGCCGGACAGGGTCTTTCCGTGGCAGATACGCAGTATTTT. It is translated as CAGQGLSVADTQYF.

This clone was detected only a few times. The chain combines TRBV15 with TRBJ2-2, with 7 bases identical to TRBD2. V gave up 1 base and J gave up 0 bases; unmatched junction bases: 8. Germline loops: CDR1 LNHNV, CDR2 YYDKDF (reference sequence). The CDR3 spans 18 residues. Here the CDR3 DNA reads TGTGCCACCAGCAGAGGGGGAGGGCCCCTAGCGAACACCGGGGAGCTGTTTTTT. It is translated as CATSRGGGPLANTGELFF.

The V gene is TRBV5-4, the J gene TRBJ1-3; no firm D call. The CDR3 length is 15 residues. Germline CDR1 SGHNT, CDR2 YYREEE (reference sequence). V was pared by 4 bases and J by 4 bases, with 15 bases between. CDR3 amino acids: CASSQDPDLGNTIYF. DNA for the CDR3: TGTGCCAGCAGCCAGGACCCGGATCTGGGAAACACCATATATTTT.

The chain carries TRBV18 and TRBJ2-7, with TRBD1 matching over 11 bases. After removal of 5 bases from V and 6 bases from J, the junction contained 3 bases not matched to a gene. This CDR3 comprises 13 residues. Germline CDR1 and CDR2: KGHSH and LQKENI. The CDR3 bases are TGTGCCAGCTCAGGGGACAGGGGGAGCGAGCAGTACTTC. Its translation: CASSGDRGSEQYF.

The chain joins TRBV7-7 to TRBJ2-5; D not resolved. Germline CDR1 is SSHAT and CDR2 is FNYEAQ (reference sequence). The CDR3 runs to 11 residues. V was pared by 5 bases and J by 7 bases, with 8 bases between. CDR3 sequence (DNA): TGTGCCAGCAGCCGTCCGGGGACCCAGTACTTC. This sequence encodes CASSRPGTQYF.

This clone has only a few counts. The genes are TRBV14 and TRBJ2-1; TRBD1 matches 7 bases. V dropped 4 bases and J dropped 8; count of bases not matched to a gene: 14. There are 16 residues in the CDR3. Per germline, CDR1 SGHDN and CDR2 FVKESK. The CDR3 spells CASSPADRAPHHEQFF. Written as DNA, the CDR3 is TGTGCCAGCAGCCCCGCCGACAGGGCTCCTCACCATGAGCAGTTCTTC.

This clone was counted a few times. This sequence joins TRBV7-9 and TRBJ2-3; 7 bases align to TRBD2. V was clipped by 0 bases and J by 2 bases; unmatched bases: 11. The CDR3 covers 18 residues. Germline assignment: CDR1 SEHNR and CDR2 FQNEAQ (reference sequence). This CDR3 reads CASSLAKLAEDSTDTQYF. CDR3 coding DNA: TGTGCCAGCAGCTTAGCGAAGCTAGCGGAGGACTCCACAGATACGCAGTATTTT.

The sample holds a few counts of this clone. The chain links TRBV5-1 to TRBJ2-1, with 7 nucleotides matching TRBD2. V was pared by 6 bases and J by 5 bases, with 11 bases of the junction left unmatched. Germline CDR1 reads SGHRS; CDR2 reads YFSETQ. The CDR3 extends over 15 amino acids. This CDR3 reads CASTAGVPPNNEQFF. The CDR3 coding sequence is TGCGCCAGCACGGCGGGGGTTCCCCCTAACAATGAGCAGTTCTTC.

The chain recombines TRBV28 with TRBJ2-5; the match to TRBD2 covers 11 bases. Germline-derived CDR1 and CDR2 are MDHEN and SYDVKM. The CDR3 totals 15 residues. Trimming took 6 bases from V and 4 from J; bases not matched to a gene: 7. This CDR3 is CASSQGTSGLETQYF. The CDR3 nucleotides read TGTGCCAGCAGCCAGGGGACTAGCGGCTTAGAGACCCAGTACTTC.